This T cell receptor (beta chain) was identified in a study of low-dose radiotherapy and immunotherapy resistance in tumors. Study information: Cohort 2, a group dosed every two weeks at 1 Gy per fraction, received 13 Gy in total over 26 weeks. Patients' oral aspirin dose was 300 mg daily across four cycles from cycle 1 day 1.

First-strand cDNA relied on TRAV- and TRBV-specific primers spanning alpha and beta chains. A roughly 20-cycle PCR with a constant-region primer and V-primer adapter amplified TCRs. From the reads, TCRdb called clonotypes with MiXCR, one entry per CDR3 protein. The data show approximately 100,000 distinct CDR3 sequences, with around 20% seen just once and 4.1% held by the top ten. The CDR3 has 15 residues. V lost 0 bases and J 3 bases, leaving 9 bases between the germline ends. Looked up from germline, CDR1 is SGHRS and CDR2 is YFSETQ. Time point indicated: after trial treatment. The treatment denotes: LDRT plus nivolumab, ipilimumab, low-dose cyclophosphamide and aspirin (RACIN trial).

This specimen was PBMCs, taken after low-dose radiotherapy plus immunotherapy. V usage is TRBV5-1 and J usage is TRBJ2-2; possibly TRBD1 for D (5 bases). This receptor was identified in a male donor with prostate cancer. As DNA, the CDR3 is TGCGCCAGCAGCTTGGGGGGCTCGGACACCGGGGAGCTGTTTTTT. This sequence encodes CASSLGGSDTGELFF.